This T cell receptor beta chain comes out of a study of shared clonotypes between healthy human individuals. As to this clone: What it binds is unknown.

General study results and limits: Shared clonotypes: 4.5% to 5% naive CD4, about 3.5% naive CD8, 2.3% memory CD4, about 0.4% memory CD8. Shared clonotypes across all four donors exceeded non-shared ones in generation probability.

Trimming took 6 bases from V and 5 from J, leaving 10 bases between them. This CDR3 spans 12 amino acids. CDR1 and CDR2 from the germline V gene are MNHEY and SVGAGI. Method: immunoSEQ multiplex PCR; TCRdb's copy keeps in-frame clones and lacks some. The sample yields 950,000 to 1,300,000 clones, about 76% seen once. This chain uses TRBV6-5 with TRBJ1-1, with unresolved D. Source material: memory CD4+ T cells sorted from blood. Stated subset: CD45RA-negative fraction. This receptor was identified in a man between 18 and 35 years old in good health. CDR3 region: CASRLTETEAFF. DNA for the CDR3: TGTGCCAGCAGACTTACAGAAACTGAAGCTTTCTTT.